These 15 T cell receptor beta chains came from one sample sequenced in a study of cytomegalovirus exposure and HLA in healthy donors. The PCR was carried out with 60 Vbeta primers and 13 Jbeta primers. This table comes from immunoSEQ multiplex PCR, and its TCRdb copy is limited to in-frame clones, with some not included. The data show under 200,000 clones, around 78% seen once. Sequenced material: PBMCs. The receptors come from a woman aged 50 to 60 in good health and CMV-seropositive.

CDR3: CASSDRTATDTQYF. The CDR3 nucleotides are TGTGCCAGCAGCGACAGGACAGCCACAGATACGCAGTATTTT. The V call is TRBV2, the J call TRBJ2-3; tentatively, D is TRBD1 (6 bases). Trimming took off 6 bases at V and 2 bases at J, with 12 bases between the two ends. CDR1 is SNHLY, CDR2 FYNNEI, per germline. The CDR3 extends over 14 amino acids.

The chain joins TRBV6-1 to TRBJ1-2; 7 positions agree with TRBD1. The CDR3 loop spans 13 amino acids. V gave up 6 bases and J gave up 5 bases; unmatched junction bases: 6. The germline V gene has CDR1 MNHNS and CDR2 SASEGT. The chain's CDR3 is CASRPGGMYGYTF. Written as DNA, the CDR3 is TGTGCCAGCAGGCCAGGGGGGATGTATGGCTACACCTTC.

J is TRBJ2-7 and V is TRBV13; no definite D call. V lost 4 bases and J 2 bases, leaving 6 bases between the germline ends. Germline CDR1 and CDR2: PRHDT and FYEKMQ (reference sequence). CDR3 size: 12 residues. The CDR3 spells CASSSFPYEQYF. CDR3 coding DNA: TGTGCCAGCAGCTCTTTCCCCTACGAGCAGTACTTC.

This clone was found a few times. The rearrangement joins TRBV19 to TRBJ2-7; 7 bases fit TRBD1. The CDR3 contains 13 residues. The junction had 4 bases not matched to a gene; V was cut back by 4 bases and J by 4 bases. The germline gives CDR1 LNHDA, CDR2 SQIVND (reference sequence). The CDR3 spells CASSRDSGYEQYF. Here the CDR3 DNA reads TGTGCCAGTAGTAGGGACAGCGGTTACGAGCAGTACTTC. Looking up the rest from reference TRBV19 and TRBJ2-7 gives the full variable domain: DGGITQSPKYLFRKEGQNVTLSCEQNLNHDAMYWYRQDPGQGLRLIYYSQIVNDFQKGDIAEGYSVSREKKESFPLTVTSAQKNPTAFYLCASSRDSGYEQYFGPGTRLTVT.

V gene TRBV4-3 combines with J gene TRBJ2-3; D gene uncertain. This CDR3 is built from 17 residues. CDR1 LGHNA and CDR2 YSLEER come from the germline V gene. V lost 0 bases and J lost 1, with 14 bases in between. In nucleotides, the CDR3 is TGCGCCAGCAGCCAAGATTCCAGTGTCAGCGGCACAGATACGCAGTATTTT. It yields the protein CASSQDSSVSGTDTQYF.

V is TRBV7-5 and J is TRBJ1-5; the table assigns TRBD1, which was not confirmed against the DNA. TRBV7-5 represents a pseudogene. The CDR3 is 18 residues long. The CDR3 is CARSHHGQEIYSNQPQHF. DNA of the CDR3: TGTGCCAGAAGCCATCACGGACAGGAAATCTATAGCAATCAGCCCCAGCATTTT.

The CDR3 region is CASSPRLAGMAGELFF. DNA of the CDR3: TGTGCCAGCAGCCCGCGACTAGCGGGGATGGCCGGGGAGCTGTTTTTT. The chain has TRBV11-3 and TRBJ2-2; 11 bases are a match to TRBD2. The V gene end was trimmed by 5 bases and the J gene end by 6 bases; junction bases not matched to a gene: 8. This CDR3 spans 16 amino acids. Germline V gene lookup returns CDR1 SGHNT and CDR2 YENEEA.

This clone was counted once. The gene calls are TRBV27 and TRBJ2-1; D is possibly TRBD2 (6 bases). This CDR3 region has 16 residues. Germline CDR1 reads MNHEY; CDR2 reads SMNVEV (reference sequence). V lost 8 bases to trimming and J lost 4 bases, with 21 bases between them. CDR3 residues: CASGRRGGSPYNEQFF. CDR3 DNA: TGTGCCAGCGGGAGGCGGGGTGGCTCACCTTACAATGAGCAGTTCTTC.

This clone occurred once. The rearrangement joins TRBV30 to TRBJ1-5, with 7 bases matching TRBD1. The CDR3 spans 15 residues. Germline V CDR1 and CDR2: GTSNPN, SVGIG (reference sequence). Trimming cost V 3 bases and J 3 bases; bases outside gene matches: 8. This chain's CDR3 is CAWSALDRVNQPQHF. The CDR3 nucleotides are TGTGCCTGGAGCGCCCTTGACAGGGTCAATCAGCCCCAGCATTTT. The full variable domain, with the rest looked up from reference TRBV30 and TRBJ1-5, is SQTIHQWPATLVQPVGSPLSLECTVEGTSNPNLYWYRQAAGRGLQLLFYSVGIGQISSEVPQNLSASRPQDRQFILSSKKLLLSDSGFYLCAWSALDRVNQPQHFGDGTRLSIL.

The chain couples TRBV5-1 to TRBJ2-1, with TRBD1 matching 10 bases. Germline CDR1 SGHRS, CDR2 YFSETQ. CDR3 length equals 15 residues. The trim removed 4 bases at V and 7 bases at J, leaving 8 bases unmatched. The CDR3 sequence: CASSMGQGPQNEQFF. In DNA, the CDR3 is TGCGCCAGCAGCATGGGACAGGGGCCTCAAAATGAGCAGTTCTTC.

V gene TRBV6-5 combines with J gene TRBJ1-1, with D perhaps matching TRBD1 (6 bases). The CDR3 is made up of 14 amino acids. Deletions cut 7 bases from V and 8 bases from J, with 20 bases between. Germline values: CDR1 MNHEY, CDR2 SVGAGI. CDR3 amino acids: CASTPGHPRGEAFF. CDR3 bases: TGTGCCAGCACTCCGGGACATCCGAGGGGCGAAGCTTTCTTT.

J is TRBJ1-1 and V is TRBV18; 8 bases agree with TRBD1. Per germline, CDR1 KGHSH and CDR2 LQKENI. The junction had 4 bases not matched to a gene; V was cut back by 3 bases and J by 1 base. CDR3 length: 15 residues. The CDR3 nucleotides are TGTGCCAGCTCACCGTGGACAGGGACGAACACTGAAGCTTTCTTT. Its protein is CASSPWTGTNTEAFF.

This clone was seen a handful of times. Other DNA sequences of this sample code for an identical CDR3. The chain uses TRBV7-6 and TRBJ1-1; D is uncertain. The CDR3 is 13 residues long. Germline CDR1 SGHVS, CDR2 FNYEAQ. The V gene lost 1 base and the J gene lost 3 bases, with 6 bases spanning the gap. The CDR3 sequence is CASSLGQYTEAFF. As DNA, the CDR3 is TGTGCCAGCAGCTTAGGCCAGTACACTGAAGCTTTCTTT.

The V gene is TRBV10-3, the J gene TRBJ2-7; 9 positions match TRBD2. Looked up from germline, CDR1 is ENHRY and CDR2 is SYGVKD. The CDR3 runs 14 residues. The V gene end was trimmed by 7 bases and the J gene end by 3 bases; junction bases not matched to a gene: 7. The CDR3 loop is CAINERGGDYEQYF. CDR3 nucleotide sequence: TGTGCCATCAATGAACGCGGGGGGGACTACGAGCAGTACTTC.

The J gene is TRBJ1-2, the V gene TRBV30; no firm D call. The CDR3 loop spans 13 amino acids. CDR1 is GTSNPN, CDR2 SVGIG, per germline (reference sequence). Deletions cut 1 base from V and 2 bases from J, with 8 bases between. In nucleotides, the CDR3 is TGTGCCTGGAGTGAATCCTTGAACTATGGCTACACCTTC. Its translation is CAWSESLNYGYTF.